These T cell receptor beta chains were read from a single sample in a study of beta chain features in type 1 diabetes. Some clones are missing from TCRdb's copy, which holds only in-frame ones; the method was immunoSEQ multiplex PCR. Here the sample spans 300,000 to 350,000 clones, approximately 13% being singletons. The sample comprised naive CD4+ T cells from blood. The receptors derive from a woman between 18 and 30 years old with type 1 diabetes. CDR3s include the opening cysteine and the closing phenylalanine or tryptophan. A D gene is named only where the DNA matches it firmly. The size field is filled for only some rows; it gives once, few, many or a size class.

CDR3 protein: CASSPGGLAKETQYF; CDR3 DNA: TGTGCCAGCAGCCCTGGGGGACTAGCAAAAGAGACCCAGTACTTC; J gene: TRBJ2-5; D gene: TRBD2; V gene: TRBV5-4; clone size: few
CDR3 protein: CASSLGLAETQYF; CDR3 DNA: TGTGCCAGCAGCCTCGGGCTAGCAGAGACCCAGTACTTC; J gene: TRBJ2-5; D gene: NA; V gene: TRBV6-5; clone size: few
CDR3 protein: CASSSGLAGVGETQYF; CDR3 DNA: TGTGCCAGCAGTTCGGGACTAGCGGGAGTCGGAGAGACCCAGTACTTC; J gene: TRBJ2-5; D gene: TRBD2; V gene: TRBV27; clone size: once
CDR3 protein: CASSSGGYSSYNEQFF; CDR3 DNA: TGTGCCAGCAGCTCAGGGGGCTACAGCTCCTACAATGAGCAGTTCTTC; J gene: TRBJ2-1; D gene: TRBD1; V gene: TRBV7-9; clone size: NA
CDR3 protein: CTVDRGPRNTEAFF; CDR3 DNA: TGCACCGTCGACAGGGGACCGAGGAACACTGAAGCTTTCTTT; J gene: TRBJ1-1; D gene: TRBD1; V gene: TRBV29-1; clone size: few
CDR3 protein: CASSRSSGSYEQYF; CDR3 DNA: TGTGCCAGCAGCCGATCTAGCGGTTCCTACGAGCAGTACTTC; J gene: TRBJ2-7; D gene: TRBD2; V gene: TRBV14; clone size: NA
CDR3 protein: CASSLPRGKDYTF; CDR3 DNA: TGTGCCAGCAGTTTACCCAGGGGGAAGGACTACACCTTC; J gene: TRBJ1-2; D gene: TRBD1; V gene: TRBV28; clone size: NA
CDR3 protein: CASSPLQGISTDTQYF; CDR3 DNA: TGTGCCAGCTCACCGTTACAGGGTATCAGCACAGATACGCAGTATTTT; J gene: TRBJ2-3; D gene: NA; V gene: TRBV18; clone size: NA
CDR3 protein: CAWSRGKETQYF; CDR3 DNA: TGTGCCTGGAGCCGGGGGAAAGAGACCCAGTACTTC; J gene: TRBJ2-5; D gene: NA; V gene: TRBV30; clone size: few
CDR3 protein: CASSFWGVSGGTQYF; CDR3 DNA: TGTGCCAGCAGCTTTTGGGGCGTTTCGGGGGGTACGCAGTATTTT; J gene: TRBJ2-3; D gene: TRBD2; V gene: TRBV11-2; clone size: few
CDR3 protein: CASSVQENTEAFF; CDR3 DNA: TGTGCCAGCAGCGTCCAGGAGAACACTGAAGCTTTCTTT; J gene: TRBJ1-1; D gene: NA; V gene: TRBV9; clone size: NA
CDR3 protein: CASSPGQTTNEKLFF; CDR3 DNA: TGTGCCAGCTCACCCGGACAGACAACTAATGAAAAACTGTTTTTT; J gene: TRBJ1-4; D gene: NA; V gene: TRBV18; clone size: few
CDR3 protein: CASRLGSGEKLFF; CDR3 DNA: TGTGCCAGCAGGCTCGGTTCGGGTGAAAAACTGTTTTTT; J gene: TRBJ1-4; D gene: NA; V gene: TRBV7-2; clone size: few
CDR3 protein: CASSRDRDDGYTF; CDR3 DNA: TGTGCCAGCAGCCGGGACAGGGACGATGGCTACACCTTC; J gene: TRBJ1-2; D gene: TRBD1; V gene: TRBV6-5; clone size: few
CDR3 protein: CAHRGSGRNEQFF; CDR3 DNA: TGTGCCCACCGGGGTAGCGGGAGAAATGAGCAGTTCTTC; J gene: TRBJ2-1; D gene: TRBD2; V gene: TRBV28; clone size: few
CDR3 protein: CASSLAGLAGWDEQFF; CDR3 DNA: TGCGCCAGCAGCTTGGCGGGGCTAGCGGGTTGGGATGAGCAGTTCTTC; J gene: TRBJ2-1; D gene: TRBD2; V gene: TRBV5-1; clone size: NA
CDR3 protein: CASSTGATNEKLFF; CDR3 DNA: TGTGCCAGTAGCACAGGGGCAACTAATGAAAAACTGTTTTTT; J gene: TRBJ1-4; D gene: TRBD1; V gene: TRBV19; clone size: few
CDR3 protein: CASSISQANEQFF; CDR3 DNA: TGTGCCAGTAGTATCTCGCAGGCCAATGAGCAGTTCTTC; J gene: TRBJ2-1; D gene: NA; V gene: TRBV19; clone size: NA
CDR3 protein: CSVGSGRATDTQYF; CDR3 DNA: TGCAGCGTCGGAAGCGGGAGGGCCACAGATACGCAGTATTTT; J gene: TRBJ2-3; D gene: TRBD2; V gene: TRBV29-1; clone size: NA
CDR3 protein: CASAGPYNEQFF; CDR3 DNA: TGTGCGTCAGCGGGGCCGTACAATGAGCAGTTCTTC; J gene: TRBJ2-1; D gene: TRBD2; V gene: TRBV28; clone size: NA
CDR3 protein: CASSLALAGAGGELFF; CDR3 DNA: TGTGCCAGCAGCTTAGCCCTAGCGGGAGCTGGCGGGGAGCTGTTTTTT; J gene: TRBJ2-2; D gene: TRBD2; V gene: TRBV7-9; clone size: few
CDR3 protein: CASSNGQAYEQYF; CDR3 DNA: TGCGCCAGCAGCAACGGACAGGCCTACGAGCAGTACTTC; J gene: TRBJ2-7; D gene: TRBD1; V gene: TRBV5-1; clone size: NA
CDR3 protein: CASSANLGGQETQYF; CDR3 DNA: TGTGCCAGCAGCGCCAATCTGGGAGGCCAAGAGACCCAGTACTTC; J gene: TRBJ2-5; D gene: NA; V gene: TRBV5-4; clone size: few